This TCR beta chain was sequenced for a study of cytomegalovirus exposure and HLA in healthy donors. The protocol was immunoSEQ multiplex PCR, while the TCRdb copy is restricted to in-frame clones and leaves out a portion. The sample comprises 200,000 or so clones, about 89% of which are singletons, and 0.85% to 1.2% rests with the top ten. Germline V gene data show CDR1 as GTSNPN and CDR2 as SVGIG (reference sequence). Trimming cost V 2 bases and J 3 bases; bases outside gene matches: 2. The CDR3 length is 15 residues. This TCR derives from a young woman in good health and CMV-seronegative. Material for sequencing was PBMCs. The rearrangement uses TRBV30 and TRBJ2-3, with 13 bases aligning to TRBD2. The CDR3 sequence is CAWSRLAGGTDTQYF. The CDR3, as DNA: TGTGCCTGGAGTCGACTAGCGGGAGGTACAGATACGCAGTATTTT.